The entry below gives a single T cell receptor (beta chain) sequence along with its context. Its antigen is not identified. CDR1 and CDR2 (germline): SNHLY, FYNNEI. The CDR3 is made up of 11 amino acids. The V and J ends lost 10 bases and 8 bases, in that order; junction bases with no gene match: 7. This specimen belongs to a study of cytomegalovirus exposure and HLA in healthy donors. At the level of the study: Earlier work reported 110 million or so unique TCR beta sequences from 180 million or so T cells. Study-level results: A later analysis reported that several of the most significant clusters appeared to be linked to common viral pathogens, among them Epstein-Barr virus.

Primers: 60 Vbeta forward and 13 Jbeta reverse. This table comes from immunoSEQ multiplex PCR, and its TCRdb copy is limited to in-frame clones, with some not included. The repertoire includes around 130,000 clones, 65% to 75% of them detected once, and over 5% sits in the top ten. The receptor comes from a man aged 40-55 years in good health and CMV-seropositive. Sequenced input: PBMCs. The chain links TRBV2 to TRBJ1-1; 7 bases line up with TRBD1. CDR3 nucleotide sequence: TGTGCCACCAACGACAGGGAAGAAGCTTTCTTT. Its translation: CATNDREEAFF. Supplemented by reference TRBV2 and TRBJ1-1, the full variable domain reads EPEVTQTPSHQVTQMGQEVILRCVPISNHLYFYWYRQILGQKVEFLVSFYNNEISEKSEIFDDQFSVERPDGSNFTLKIRSTKLEDSAMYFCATNDREEAFFGQGTRLTVV.